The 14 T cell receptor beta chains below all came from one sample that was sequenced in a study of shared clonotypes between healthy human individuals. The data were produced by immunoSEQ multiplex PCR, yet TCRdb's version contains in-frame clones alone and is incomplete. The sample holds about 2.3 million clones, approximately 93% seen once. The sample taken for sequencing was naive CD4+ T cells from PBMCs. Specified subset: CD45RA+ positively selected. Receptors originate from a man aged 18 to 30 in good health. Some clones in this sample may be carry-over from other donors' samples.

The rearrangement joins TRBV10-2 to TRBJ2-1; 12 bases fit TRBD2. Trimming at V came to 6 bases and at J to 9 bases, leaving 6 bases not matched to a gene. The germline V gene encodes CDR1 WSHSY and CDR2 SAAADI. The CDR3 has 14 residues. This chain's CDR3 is CASREGLAGFEQFF. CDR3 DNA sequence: TGCGCCAGCAGAGAGGGACTAGCGGGTTTTGAGCAGTTCTTC.

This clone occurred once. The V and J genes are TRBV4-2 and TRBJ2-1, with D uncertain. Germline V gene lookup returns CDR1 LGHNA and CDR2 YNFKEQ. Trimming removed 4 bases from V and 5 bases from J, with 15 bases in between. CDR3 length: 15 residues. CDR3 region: CASSLLSSRNNEQFF. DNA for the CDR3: TGTGCCAGCAGCCTCCTTTCCTCCCGAAACAATGAGCAGTTCTTC.

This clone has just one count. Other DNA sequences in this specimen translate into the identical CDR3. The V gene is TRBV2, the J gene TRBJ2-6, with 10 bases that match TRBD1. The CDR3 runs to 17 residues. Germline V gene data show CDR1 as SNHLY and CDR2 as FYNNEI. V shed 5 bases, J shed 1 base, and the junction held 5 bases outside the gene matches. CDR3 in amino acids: CASSPRTGGSGANVLTF. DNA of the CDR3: TGTGCCAGCAGTCCCCGGACAGGGGGTTCTGGGGCCAACGTCCTGACTTTC. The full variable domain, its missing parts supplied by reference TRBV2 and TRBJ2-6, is EPEVTQTPSHQVTQMGQEVILRCVPISNHLYFYWYRQILGQKVEFLVSFYNNEISEKSEIFDDQFSVERPDGSNFTLKIRSTKLEDSAMYFCASSPRTGGSGANVLTFGAGSRLTVL.

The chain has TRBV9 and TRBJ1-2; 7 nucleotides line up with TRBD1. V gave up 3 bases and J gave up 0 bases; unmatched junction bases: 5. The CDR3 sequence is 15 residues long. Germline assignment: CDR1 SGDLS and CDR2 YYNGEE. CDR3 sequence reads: CASSARQGANYGYTF. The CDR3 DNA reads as TGTGCCAGCAGCGCCCGACAGGGCGCTAACTATGGCTACACCTTC. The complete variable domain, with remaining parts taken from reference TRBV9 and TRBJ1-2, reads DSGVTQTPKHLITATGQRVTLRCSPRSGDLSVYWYQQSLDQGLQFLIQYYNGEERAKGNILERFSAQQFPDLHSELNLSSLELGDSALYFCASSARQGANYGYTFGSGTRLTVV.

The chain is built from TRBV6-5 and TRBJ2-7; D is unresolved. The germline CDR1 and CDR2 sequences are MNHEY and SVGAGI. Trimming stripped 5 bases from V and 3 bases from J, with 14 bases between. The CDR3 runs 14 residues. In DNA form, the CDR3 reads TGTGCCAGCAGTAATCTCGGCCCCTTCTACGAGCAGTACTTC. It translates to CASSNLGPFYEQYF.

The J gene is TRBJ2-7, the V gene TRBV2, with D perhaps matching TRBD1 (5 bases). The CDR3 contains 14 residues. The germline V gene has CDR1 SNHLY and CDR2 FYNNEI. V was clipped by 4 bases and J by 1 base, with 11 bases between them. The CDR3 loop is CASSGWTSSYEQYF. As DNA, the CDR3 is TGTGCCAGCAGTGGCTGGACATCATCCTACGAGCAGTACTTC.

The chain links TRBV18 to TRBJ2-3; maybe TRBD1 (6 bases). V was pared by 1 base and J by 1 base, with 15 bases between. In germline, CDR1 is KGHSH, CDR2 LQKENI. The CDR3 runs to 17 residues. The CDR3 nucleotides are TGTGCCAGCTCACCACAGGACAGACGAACCGGCACAGATACGCAGTATTTT. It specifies CASSPQDRRTGTDTQYF.

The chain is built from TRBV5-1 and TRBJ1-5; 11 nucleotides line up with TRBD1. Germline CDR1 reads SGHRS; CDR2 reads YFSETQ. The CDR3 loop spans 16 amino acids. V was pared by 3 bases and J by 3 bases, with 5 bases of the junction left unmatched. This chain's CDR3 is CASSSGTGGFNQPQHF. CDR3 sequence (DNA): TGCGCCAGCAGCTCCGGGACAGGGGGTTTCAATCAGCCCCAGCATTTT.

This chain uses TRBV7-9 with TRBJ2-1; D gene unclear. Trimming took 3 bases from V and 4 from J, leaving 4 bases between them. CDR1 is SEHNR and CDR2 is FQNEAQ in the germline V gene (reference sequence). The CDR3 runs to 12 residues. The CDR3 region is CASSFEYNEQFF. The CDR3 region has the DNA TGTGCCAGCAGCTTTGAATACAATGAGCAGTTCTTC.

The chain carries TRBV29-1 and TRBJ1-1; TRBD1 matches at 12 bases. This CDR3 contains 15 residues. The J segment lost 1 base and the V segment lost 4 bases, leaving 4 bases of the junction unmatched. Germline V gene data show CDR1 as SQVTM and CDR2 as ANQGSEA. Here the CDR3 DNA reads TGCAGCGTTGGGGGGACAGGGGGCAGGAACACTGAAGCTTTCTTT. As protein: CSVGGTGGRNTEAFF.

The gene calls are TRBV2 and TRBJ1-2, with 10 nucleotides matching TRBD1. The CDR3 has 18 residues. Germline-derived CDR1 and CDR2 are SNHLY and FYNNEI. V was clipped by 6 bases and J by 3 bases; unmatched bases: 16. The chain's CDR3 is CASRDLRDRGEGHYGYTF. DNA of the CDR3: TGTGCCAGCAGGGACCTCCGGGACAGGGGAGAGGGCCACTATGGCTACACCTTC.

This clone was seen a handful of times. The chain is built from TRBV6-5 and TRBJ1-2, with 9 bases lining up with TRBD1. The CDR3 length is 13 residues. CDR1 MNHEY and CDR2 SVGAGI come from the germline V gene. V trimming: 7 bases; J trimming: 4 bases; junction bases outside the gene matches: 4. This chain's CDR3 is CASTKTGGYGYTF. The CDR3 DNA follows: TGTGCCAGCACCAAGACAGGGGGCTATGGCTACACCTTC.

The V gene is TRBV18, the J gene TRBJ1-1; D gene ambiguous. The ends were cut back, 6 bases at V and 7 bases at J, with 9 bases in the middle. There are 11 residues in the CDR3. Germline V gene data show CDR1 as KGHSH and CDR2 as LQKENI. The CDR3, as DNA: TGTGCCAGCTCTCTTACAGATGAAGCTTTCTTT. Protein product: CASSLTDEAFF.

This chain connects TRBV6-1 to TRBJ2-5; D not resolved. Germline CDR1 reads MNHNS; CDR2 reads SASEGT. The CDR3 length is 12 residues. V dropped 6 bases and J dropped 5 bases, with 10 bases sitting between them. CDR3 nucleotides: TGTGCCAGCAGAAGGTTGGGGGAGACCCAGTACTTC. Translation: CASRRLGETQYF.